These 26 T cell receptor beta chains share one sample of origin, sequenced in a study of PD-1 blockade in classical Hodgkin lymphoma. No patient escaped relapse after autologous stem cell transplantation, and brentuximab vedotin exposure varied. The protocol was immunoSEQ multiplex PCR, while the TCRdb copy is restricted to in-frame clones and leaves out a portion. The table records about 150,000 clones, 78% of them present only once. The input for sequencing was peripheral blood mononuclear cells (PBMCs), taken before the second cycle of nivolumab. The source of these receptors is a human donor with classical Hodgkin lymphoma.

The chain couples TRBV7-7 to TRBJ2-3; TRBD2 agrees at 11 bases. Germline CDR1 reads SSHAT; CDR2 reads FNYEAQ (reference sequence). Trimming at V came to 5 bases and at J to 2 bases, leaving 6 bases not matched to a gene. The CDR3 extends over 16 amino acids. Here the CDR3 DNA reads TGTGCCAGCAGCCCCGGGACTAGCGGCTACACAGATACGCAGTATTTT. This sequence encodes CASSPGTSGYTDTQYF.

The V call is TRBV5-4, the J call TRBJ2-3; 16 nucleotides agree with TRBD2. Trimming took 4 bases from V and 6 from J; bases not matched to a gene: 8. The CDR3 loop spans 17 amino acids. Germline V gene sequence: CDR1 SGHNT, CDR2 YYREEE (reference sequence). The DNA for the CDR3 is TGTGCCAGCAGCCCCGGGACTAGCGGGGGGGCTGCCGATACGCAGTATTTT. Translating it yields CASSPGTSGGAADTQYF.

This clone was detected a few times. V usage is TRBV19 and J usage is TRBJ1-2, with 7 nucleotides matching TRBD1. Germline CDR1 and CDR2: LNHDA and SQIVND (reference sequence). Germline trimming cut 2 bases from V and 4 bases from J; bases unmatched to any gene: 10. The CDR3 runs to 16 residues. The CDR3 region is CASSIRGDRVLYGYTF. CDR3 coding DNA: TGTGCCAGTAGTATAAGAGGGGACAGAGTTCTCTATGGCTACACCTTC.

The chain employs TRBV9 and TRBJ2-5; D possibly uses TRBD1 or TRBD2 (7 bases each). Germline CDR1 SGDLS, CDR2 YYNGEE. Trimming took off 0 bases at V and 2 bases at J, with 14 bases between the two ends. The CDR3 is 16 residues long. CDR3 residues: CASSVVGGTAQETQYF. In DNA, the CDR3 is TGTGCCAGCAGCGTAGTGGGAGGGACAGCACAAGAGACCCAGTACTTC.

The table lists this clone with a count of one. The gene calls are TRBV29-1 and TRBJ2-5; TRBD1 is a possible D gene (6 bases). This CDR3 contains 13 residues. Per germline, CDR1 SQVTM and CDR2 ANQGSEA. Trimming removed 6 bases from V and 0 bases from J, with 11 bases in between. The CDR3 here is CSVARQDQETQYF. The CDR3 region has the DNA TGCAGCGTCGCCCGACAGGACCAAGAGACCCAGTACTTC.

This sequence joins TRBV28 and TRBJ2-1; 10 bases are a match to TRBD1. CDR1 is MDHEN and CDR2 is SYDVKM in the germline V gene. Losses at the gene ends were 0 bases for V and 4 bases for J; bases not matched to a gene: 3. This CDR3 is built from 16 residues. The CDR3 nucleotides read TGTGCCAGCAGTTTATGGGGACAGGGGTTGTACAATGAGCAGTTCTTC. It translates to CASSLWGQGLYNEQFF.

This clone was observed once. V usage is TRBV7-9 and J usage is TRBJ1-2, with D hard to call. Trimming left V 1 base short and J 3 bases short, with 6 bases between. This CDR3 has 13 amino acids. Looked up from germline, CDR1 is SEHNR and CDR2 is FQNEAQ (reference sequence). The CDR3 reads CASSLGADYGYTF. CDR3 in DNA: TGTGCCAGCAGCTTAGGTGCAGACTATGGCTACACCTTC.

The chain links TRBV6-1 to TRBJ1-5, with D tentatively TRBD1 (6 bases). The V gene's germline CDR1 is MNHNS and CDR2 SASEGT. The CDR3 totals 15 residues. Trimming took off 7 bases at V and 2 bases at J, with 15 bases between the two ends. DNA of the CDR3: TGTGCCAGCAATCCGGCGGGGGGCGGCAATCAGCCCCAGCATTTT. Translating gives CASNPAGGGNQPQHF.

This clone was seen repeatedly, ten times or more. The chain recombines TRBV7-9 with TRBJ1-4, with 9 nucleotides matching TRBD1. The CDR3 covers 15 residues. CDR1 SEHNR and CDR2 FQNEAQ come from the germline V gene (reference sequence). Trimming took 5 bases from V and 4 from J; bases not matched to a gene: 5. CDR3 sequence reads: CASSLGQGLNEKLFF. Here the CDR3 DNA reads TGTGCCAGCAGCCTTGGACAGGGGCTTAATGAAAAACTGTTTTTT.

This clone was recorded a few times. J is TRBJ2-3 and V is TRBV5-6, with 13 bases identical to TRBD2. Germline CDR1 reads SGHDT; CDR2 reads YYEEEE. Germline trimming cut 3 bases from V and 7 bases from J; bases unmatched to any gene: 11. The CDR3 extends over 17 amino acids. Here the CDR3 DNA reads TGTGCCAGCAGCTCCCAGACTAGCGGGGGGCCGGCAAATACGCAGTATTTT. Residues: CASSSQTSGGPANTQYF.

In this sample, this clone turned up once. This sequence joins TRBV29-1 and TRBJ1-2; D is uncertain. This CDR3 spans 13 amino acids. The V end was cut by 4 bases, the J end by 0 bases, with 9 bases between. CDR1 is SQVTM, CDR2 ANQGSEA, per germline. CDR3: CSVGAVANYGYTF. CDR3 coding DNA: TGCAGCGTTGGAGCAGTGGCTAACTATGGCTACACCTTC.

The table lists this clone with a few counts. CDR3 coding DNA: TGTGCCAGTATGCGGACTAACTATGGCTACACCTTC. It encodes CASMRTNYGYTF. The chain uses TRBV19 and TRBJ1-2; D not certain. CDR3 length: 12 amino acids. CDR1 is LNHDA and CDR2 is SQIVND in the germline V gene (reference sequence). V lost 7 bases and J lost 0, with 6 bases in between.

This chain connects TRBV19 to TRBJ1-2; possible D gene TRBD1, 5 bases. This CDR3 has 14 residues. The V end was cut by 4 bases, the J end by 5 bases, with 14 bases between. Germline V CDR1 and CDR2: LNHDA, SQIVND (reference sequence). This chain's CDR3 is CASSTFTGGYGYTF. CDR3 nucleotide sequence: TGTGCCAGTAGTACTTTTACAGGAGGATATGGCTACACCTTC.

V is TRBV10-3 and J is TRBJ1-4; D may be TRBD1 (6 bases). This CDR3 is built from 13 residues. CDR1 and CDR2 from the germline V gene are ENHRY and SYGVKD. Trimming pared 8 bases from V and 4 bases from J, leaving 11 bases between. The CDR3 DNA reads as TGTGCCATCGCACAGGGCTTTAATGAAAAACTGTTTTTT. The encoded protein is CAIAQGFNEKLFF.

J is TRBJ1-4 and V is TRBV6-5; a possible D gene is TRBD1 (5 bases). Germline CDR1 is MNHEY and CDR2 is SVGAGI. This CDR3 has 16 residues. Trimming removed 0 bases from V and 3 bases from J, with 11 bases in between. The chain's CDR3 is CASSYSTVRANEKLFF. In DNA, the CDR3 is TGTGCCAGCAGTTACTCGACGGTCAGGGCTAATGAAAAACTGTTTTTT.

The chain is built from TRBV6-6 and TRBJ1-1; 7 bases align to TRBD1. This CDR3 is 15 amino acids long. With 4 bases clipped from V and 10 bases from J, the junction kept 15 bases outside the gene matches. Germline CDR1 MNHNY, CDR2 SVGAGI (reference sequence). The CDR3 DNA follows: TGTGCCAGCAGTTCTACGACTGACAGGGCGGGCTCAGCTTTCTTT. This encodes CASSSTTDRAGSAFF.

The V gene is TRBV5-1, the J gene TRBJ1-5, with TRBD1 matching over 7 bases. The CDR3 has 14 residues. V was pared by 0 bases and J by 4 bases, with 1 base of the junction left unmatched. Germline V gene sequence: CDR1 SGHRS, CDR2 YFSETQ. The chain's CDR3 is CASSLDRGNQPQHF. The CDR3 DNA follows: TGCGCCAGCAGCTTGGACAGGGGAAATCAGCCCCAGCATTTT.

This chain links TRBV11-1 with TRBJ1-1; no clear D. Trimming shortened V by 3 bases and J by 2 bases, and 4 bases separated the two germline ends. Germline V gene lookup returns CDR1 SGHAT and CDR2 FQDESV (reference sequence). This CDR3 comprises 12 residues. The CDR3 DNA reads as TGTGCCAGCAGCTTGTACAACACTGAAGCTTTCTTT. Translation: CASSLYNTEAFF.

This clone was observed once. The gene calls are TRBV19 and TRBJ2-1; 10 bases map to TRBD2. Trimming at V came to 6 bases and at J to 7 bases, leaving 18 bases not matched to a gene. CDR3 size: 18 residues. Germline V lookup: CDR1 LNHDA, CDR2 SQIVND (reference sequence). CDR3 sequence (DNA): TGTGCCAGTAGCCGGGGGCTAGCGGGAGTAGGTTTATTGAATGAGCAGTTCTTC. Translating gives CASSRGLAGVGLLNEQFF.

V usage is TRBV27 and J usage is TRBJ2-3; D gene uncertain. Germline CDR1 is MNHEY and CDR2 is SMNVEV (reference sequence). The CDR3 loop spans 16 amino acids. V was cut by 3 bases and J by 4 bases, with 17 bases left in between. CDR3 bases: TGTGCCAGCAGTTTTCAAATCGCCCTTGGGGCAGATACGCAGTATTTT. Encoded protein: CASSFQIALGADTQYF.

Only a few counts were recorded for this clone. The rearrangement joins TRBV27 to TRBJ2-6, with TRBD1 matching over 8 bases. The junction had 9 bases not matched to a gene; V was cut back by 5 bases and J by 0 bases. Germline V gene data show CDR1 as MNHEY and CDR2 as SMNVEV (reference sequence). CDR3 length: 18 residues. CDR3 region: CASSPDRAKSSGANVLTF. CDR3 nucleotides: TGTGCCAGCAGTCCGGACAGGGCAAAGAGCTCTGGGGCCAACGTCCTGACTTTC. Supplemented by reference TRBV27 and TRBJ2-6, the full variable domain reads EAQVTQNPRYLITVTGKKLTVTCSQNMNHEYMSWYRQDPGLGLRQIYYSMNVEVTDKGDVPEGYKVSRKEKRNFPLILESPSPNQTSLYFCASSPDRAKSSGANVLTFGAGSRLTVL.

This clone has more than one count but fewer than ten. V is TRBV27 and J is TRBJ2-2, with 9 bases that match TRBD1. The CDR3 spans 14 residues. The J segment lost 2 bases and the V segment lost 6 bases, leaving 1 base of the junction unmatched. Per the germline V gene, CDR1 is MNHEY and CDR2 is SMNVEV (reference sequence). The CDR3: CASRGQGNTGELFF. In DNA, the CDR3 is TGTGCCAGCAGGGGACAGGGTAACACCGGGGAGCTGTTTTTT.

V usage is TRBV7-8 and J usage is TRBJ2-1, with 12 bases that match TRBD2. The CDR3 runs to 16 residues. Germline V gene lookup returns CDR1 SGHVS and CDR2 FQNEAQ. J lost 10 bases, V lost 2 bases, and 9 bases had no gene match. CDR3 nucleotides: TGTGCCAGCAGCTTAATTGGGACTAGCGGGTCTAGCGAGCAGTTCTTC. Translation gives CASSLIGTSGSSEQFF.

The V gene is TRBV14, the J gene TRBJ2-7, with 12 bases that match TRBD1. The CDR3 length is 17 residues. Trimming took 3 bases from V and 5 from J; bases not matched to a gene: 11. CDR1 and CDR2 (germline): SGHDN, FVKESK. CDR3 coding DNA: TGTGCCAGCAGCCACTTACCGGGACAGGGGGCAAAGAACGAGCAGTACTTC. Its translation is CASSHLPGQGAKNEQYF.

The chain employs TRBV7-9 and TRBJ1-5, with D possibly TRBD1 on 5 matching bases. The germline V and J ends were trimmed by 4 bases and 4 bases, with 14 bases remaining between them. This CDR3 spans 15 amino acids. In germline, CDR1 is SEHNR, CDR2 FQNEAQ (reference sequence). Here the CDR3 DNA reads TGTGCCAGCAGCTGGGCGGGACCGATAAATCAGCCCCAGCATTTT. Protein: CASSWAGPINQPQHF.

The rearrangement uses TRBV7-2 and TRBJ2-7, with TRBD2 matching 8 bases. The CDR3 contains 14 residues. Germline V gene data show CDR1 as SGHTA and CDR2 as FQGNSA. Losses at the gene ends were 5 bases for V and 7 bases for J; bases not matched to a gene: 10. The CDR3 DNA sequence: TGTGCCAGCAGCCCCCAAAGGACTAGCAATGAGCAGTACTTC. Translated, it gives CASSPQRTSNEQYF. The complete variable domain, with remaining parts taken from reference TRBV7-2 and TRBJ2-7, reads GAGVSQSPSNKVTEKGKDVELRCDPISGHTALYWYRQSLGQGLEFLIYFQGNSAPDKSGLPSDRFSAERTGGSVSTLTIQRTQQEDSAVYLCASSPQRTSNEQYFGPGTRLTVT.